The TCR beta chain described here comes from a study of shared clonotypes between healthy human individuals. About the research overall: Donor ages ranged 18 to 49 years: a couple of women, a few men. Whole-study findings and limits: Generally, naive subsets (rather than memory subsets) showed larger estimated richness.

Naive CD8 cells were CD45RO-negative, positively selected for CCR7, excluding terminally differentiated effector memory CD45RA+ cells. Assay execution proceeded at the deep level. In replicate PCRs of sorted subsets, around 0.2 ug DNA, about 30,000 T cell genomes, was used. Assay: immunoSEQ multiplex PCR; the TCRdb copy retains only in-frame clones and omits some. The profile shows around 1.9 million clones, 93% of them singletons. For this clone: What it binds is unknown.

The trim removed 0 bases at V and 0 bases at J, leaving 8 bases unmatched. The CDR3 covers 18 residues. Per germline, CDR1 MGHRA and CDR2 YSYEKL. The chain combines TRBV4-1 with TRBJ1-5, with 7 bases matching TRBD1. The sequence derives from a man aged 18 to 30 in good health. Some clones in this sample may be carry-over from other donors' samples. The source material was naive CD8+ T cells from PBMCs. The CDR3 loop reads CASSQDSRDSNSNQPQHF. The CDR3 DNA reads as TGCGCCAGCAGCCAAGATAGTCGGGACAGTAATAGCAATCAGCCCCAGCATTTT.